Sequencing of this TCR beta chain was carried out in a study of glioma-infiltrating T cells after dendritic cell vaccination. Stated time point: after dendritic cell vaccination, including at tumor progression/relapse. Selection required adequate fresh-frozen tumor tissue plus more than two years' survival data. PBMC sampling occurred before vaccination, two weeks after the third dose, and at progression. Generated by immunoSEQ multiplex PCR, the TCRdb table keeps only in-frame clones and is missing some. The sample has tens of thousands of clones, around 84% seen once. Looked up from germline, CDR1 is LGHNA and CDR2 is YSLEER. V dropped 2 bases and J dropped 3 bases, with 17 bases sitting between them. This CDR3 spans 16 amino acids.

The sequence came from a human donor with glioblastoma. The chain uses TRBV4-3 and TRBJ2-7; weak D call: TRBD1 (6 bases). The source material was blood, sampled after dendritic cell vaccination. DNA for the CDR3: TGCGCCAGCAGCCAAACAGATCAGGGGAGTTTCTACGAGCAGTACTTC. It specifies CASSQTDQGSFYEQYF.